This TCR beta chain appears in the sequencing data of a study of patients and donors after allogeneic stem cell transplantation (dated by TCRdb to about 2020). V loses 3 bases, J loses 1 base, and the germline ends lie 16 bases apart. CDR1 and CDR2 are drawn from the germline V gene: SGHRS, YFSETQ. CDR3 length: 16 amino acids, cysteine to phenylalanine. The kept DNA is CDR3 alone, 48 bases in frame from the first base. In its sample, this clonotype was seen a few times. Which antigen it targets is not known. No qualities accompany the bases; no much larger clone lies one base away. Preparation of the library involved RT-PCR. Sequencing instrument: NextSeq 550. TCRdb redid the processing of the public reads, applying fastp at Q25 and MiXCR, and retained in-frame beta chains. All rows with the same CDR3 protein become a single entry with the most common DNA and genes. The sample has approximately 150,000 distinct CDR3 sequences on record, approximately 24% of them singletons. The ten largest make up approximately 26% of the sample.

This sequence was found in a human donor who was either an allogeneic HSCT recipient or a stem cell or donor lymphocyte infusion donor (not recorded which). It is not recorded whose cells these are; they may come from a transplant donor. This chain is built from TRBV5-1 and TRBJ1-1; TRBD1 is a weak D gene call, 5 bases matching. The specimen sequenced was blood, either unsorted or a sorted T cell fraction (not recorded which). For the CDR3, the sequence is CASSSQVTASNTEAFF. The DNA reads TGCGCCAGCAGCTCCCAGGTGACAGCTTCGAACACTGAAGCTTTCTTT. The CDR3, completed at both ends by the reference TRBV5-1 and TRBJ1-1 genes, gives the full variable domain KAGVTQTPRYLIKTRGQQVTLSCSPISGHRSVSWYQQTPGQGLQFLFEYFSETQRNKGNFPGRFSGRQFSNSRSEMNVSTLELGDSALYLCASSSQVTASNTEAFFGQGTRLTVV.